The 21 T cell receptor beta chains below come from one sample, sequenced in a study of blood T cell repertoires in COVID-19. This table comes from immunoSEQ multiplex PCR, and its TCRdb copy is limited to in-frame clones, with some not included. The data show under 200,000 clones, with more than 75% seen just once and roughly 2% held by the top ten. Sequencing used peripheral blood. The receptors here all came from a man aged 50 to 60 who had recovered from COVID-19.

The chain links TRBV11-2 to TRBJ2-1, with 9 bases lining up with TRBD1. The CDR3 is 14 residues long. J lost 3 bases, V lost 5 bases, and 2 bases had no gene match. Germline V CDR1 and CDR2: SGHAT, FQNNGV. This CDR3 reads CASSRGQGYNEQFF. CDR3 coding DNA: TGTGCCAGCAGCAGGGGACAGGGCTACAATGAGCAGTTCTTC. The variable domain in full, completed from reference TRBV11-2 and TRBJ2-1, reads EAGVAQSPRYKIIEKRQSVAFWCNPISGHATLYWYQQILGQGPKLLIQFQNNGVVDDSQLPKDRFSAERLKGVDSTLKIQPAKLEDSAVYLCASSRGQGYNEQFFGPGTRLTVL.

There are a few counts of this clone. V usage is TRBV28 and J usage is TRBJ1-5; 7 bases line up with TRBD1. The CDR3 has 13 amino acids. Per the germline V gene, CDR1 is MDHEN and CDR2 is SYDVKM. Unmatched junction bases numbered 5, after V lost 5 bases and J lost 7 bases. The CDR3 spells CASSLQGVQPQHF. DNA of the CDR3: TGTGCCAGCAGTCTCCAGGGGGTACAGCCCCAGCATTTT.

This clone was detected only a few times. The chain couples TRBV28 to TRBJ2-2, with a possible D match to TRBD1 (6 bases). This CDR3 contains 14 residues. V lost 7 bases and J lost 5, with 14 bases in between. Looked up from germline, CDR1 is MDHEN and CDR2 is SYDVKM. The CDR3 region has the DNA TGTGCCAGCAATCCAGGGGCGAGGACCGGGGAGCTGTTTTTT. Its translation: CASNPGARTGELFF.

The V gene is TRBV30, the J gene TRBJ1-5, with D possibly matching TRBD1 (6 bases). The CDR3 spans 13 residues. V lost 5 bases, J lost 7 bases, and 15 bases lay in between. From germline, CDR1 is GTSNPN and CDR2 SVGIG (reference sequence). This CDR3 reads CAWGGGEGQPQHF. The CDR3 nucleotides read TGTGCCTGGGGAGGGGGGGAAGGACAGCCCCAGCATTTT. The entire variable domain, with the rest obtained from reference TRBV30 and TRBJ1-5, is as follows: SQTIHQWPATLVQPVGSPLSLECTVEGTSNPNLYWYRQAAGRGLQLLFYSVGIGQISSEVPQNLSASRPQDRQFILSSKKLLLSDSGFYLCAWGGGEGQPQHFGDGTRLSIL.

This clone was detected once. The V gene is TRBV6-5, the J gene TRBJ2-7, with 8 bases that match TRBD1. This CDR3 spans 15 amino acids. V gave up 7 bases and J gave up 3 bases; unmatched junction bases: 11. The germline V gene encodes CDR1 MNHEY and CDR2 SVGAGI. This CDR3 reads CASTGRQGPLYEQYF. CDR3 sequence (DNA): TGTGCCAGCACCGGAAGACAGGGGCCCCTCTACGAGCAGTACTTC.

CDR3 sequence reads: CASSLRLGTYYEQYF. The CDR3 DNA sequence: TGTGCCAGCAGCTTACGGTTGGGCACGTACTACGAGCAGTACTTC. This chain uses TRBV7-9 with TRBJ2-7; D is unclear. The CDR3 runs to 15 residues. Between the trimmed V and J ends, which lost 2 bases and 3 bases, there was a span of 14 bases. Germline V CDR1 and CDR2: SEHNR, FQNEAQ (reference sequence). Full variable domain (rest looked up from reference TRBV7-9 and TRBJ2-7): DTGVSQNPRHKITKRGQNVTFRCDPISEHNRLYWYRQTLGQGPEFLTYFQNEAQLEKSRLLSDRFSAERPKGSFSTLEIQRTEQGDSAMYLCASSLRLGTYYEQYFGPGTRLTVT.

The chain has TRBV2 and TRBJ1-1; D gene unclear. V was cut by 7 bases and J by 4 bases, with 13 bases left in between. This CDR3 is built from 13 residues. Germline lookup yields CDR1 SNHLY and CDR2 FYNNEI. DNA for the CDR3: TGTGCCAGCACCGAAATTGGGAGCACTGAAGCTTTCTTT. Translated: CASTEIGSTEAFF. The full variable domain, with the rest looked up from reference TRBV2 and TRBJ1-1, is EPEVTQTPSHQVTQMGQEVILRCVPISNHLYFYWYRQILGQKVEFLVSFYNNEISEKSEIFDDQFSVERPDGSNFTLKIRSTKLEDSAMYFCASTEIGSTEAFFGQGTRLTVV.

The chain employs TRBV5-1 and TRBJ2-7; TRBD2 matches at 9 bases. Germline V CDR1 and CDR2: SGHRS, YFSETQ. Losses at the gene ends were 6 bases for V and 4 bases for J; bases not matched to a gene: 5. The CDR3 has 13 amino acids. CDR3 loop: CASKASGVYEQYF. The CDR3, as DNA: TGCGCCAGCAAGGCTAGCGGGGTTTACGAGCAGTACTTC. Full variable domain (outside the CDR3, taken from reference TRBV5-1 and TRBJ2-7): KAGVTQTPRYLIKTRGQQVTLSCSPISGHRSVSWYQQTPGQGLQFLFEYFSETQRNKGNFPGRFSGRQFSNSRSEMNVSTLELGDSALYLCASKASGVYEQYFGPGTRLTVT.

This clone appeared once. The chain is built from TRBV6-5 and TRBJ1-2; 7 bases are shared with TRBD1. Trimming took 2 bases from V and 7 from J; bases not matched to a gene: 4. The V gene's germline CDR1 is MNHEY and CDR2 SVGAGI. There are 13 residues in the CDR3. The CDR3 spells CASSYKGAGGYTF. The CDR3 region has the DNA TGTGCCAGCAGTTACAAGGGGGCAGGTGGCTACACCTTC.

V usage is TRBV2 and J usage is TRBJ2-1; TRBD2 aligns across 13 bases. The CDR3 loop spans 15 amino acids. Germline CDR1 is SNHLY and CDR2 is FYNNEI. After removal of 6 bases from V and 7 bases from J, the junction contained 6 bases not matched to a gene. The CDR3 spells CASSPEGLAGNEQFF. The CDR3 region has the DNA TGTGCCAGCAGCCCCGAGGGACTAGCGGGGAATGAGCAGTTCTTC.

This clone has just one count. The V gene is TRBV28, the J gene TRBJ2-1, with no clear D. There are 13 residues in the CDR3. V shed 2 bases and J shed 8 bases, with 10 bases lying between them. Germline CDR1 is MDHEN and CDR2 is SYDVKM. CDR3 bases: TGTGCCAGCAGTTTAGTCGCGGCGGATGAGCAGTTCTTC. Amino acids: CASSLVAADEQFF. The entire variable domain, with the rest obtained from reference TRBV28 and TRBJ2-1, is as follows: DVKVTQSSRYLVKRTGEKVFLECVQDMDHENMFWYRQDPGLGLRLIYFSYDVKMKEKGDIPEGYSVSREKKERFSLILESASTNQTSMYLCASSLVAADEQFFGPGTRLTVL.

The chain joins TRBV7-9 to TRBJ1-3, with TRBD1 matching 7 bases. This CDR3 has 16 amino acids. Germline lookup yields CDR1 SEHNR and CDR2 FQNEAQ (reference sequence). Trimming at V came to 3 bases and at J to 0 bases, leaving 5 bases not matched to a gene. The CDR3 DNA reads as TGTGCCAGCAGCTTGCTGGGACAGAGCTCTGGAAACACCATATATTTT. This encodes CASSLLGQSSGNTIYF.

The gene calls are TRBV5-1 and TRBJ2-3; 7 positions match TRBD1. The CDR3 length is 15 residues. CDR1 and CDR2 from the germline V gene are SGHRS and YFSETQ. V was clipped by 0 bases and J by 2 bases; unmatched bases: 3. The CDR3 nucleotides are TGCGCCAGCAGCTTGGCCGACAGGGACACAGATACGCAGTATTTT. This encodes CASSLADRDTDTQYF.

The chain has TRBV18 and TRBJ2-7; unclear D gene. Between the trimmed V and J ends, which lost 6 bases and 1 base, there was a span of 10 bases. CDR3 size: 13 residues. CDR1 and CDR2 (germline): KGHSH, LQKENI. CDR3 amino acids: CASSWSTSYEQYF. In DNA, the CDR3 is TGTGCCAGCTCCTGGAGTACGTCCTACGAGCAGTACTTC.

The chain couples TRBV5-1 to TRBJ1-2; no clear D. Germline lookup yields CDR1 SGHRS and CDR2 YFSETQ. Between the trimmed V and J ends, which lost 0 bases and 6 bases, there was a span of 12 bases. The CDR3 has 14 amino acids. CDR3 residues: CASSLGQALDGYTF. CDR3 DNA: TGCGCCAGCAGCTTGGGTCAGGCCCTTGATGGCTACACCTTC.

Only one count was recorded for this clone. The V and J genes are TRBV6-5 and TRBJ2-6; no reliable D call. The CDR3 has 14 residues. V was trimmed by 8 bases and J by 0 bases, leaving 8 bases between them. The germline V gene has CDR1 MNHEY and CDR2 SVGAGI. CDR3 residues: CASRSDSGANVLTF. The CDR3 DNA is TGTGCCAGCCGTTCAGACTCTGGGGCCAACGTCCTGACTTTC.

This clone appeared a single time. The gene calls are TRBV6-1 and TRBJ2-3; weak D call: TRBD1 (5 bases). Germline lookup yields CDR1 MNHNS and CDR2 SASEGT. CDR3 size: 18 residues. The V end lost 2 bases, the J end lost 1 base, and 19 bases lay between the germline ends. CDR3: CASSEFGAKRDRTDTQYF. Here the CDR3 DNA reads TGTGCCAGCAGTGAATTTGGGGCAAAGCGTGACCGCACAGATACGCAGTATTTT.

This chain joins TRBV7-6 and TRBJ2-3; 7 bases are shared with TRBD2. After removal of 1 base from V and 3 bases from J, the junction contained 4 bases not matched to a gene. The CDR3 loop spans 15 amino acids. Germline CDR1 reads SGHVS; CDR2 reads FNYEAQ. The CDR3 spells CASSLVGGGTDTQYF. The CDR3 DNA follows: TGTGCCAGCAGCTTAGTTGGGGGGGGGACAGATACGCAGTATTTT.

A few counts support this clone. The rearrangement uses TRBV28 and TRBJ2-2; 13 nucleotides line up with TRBD2. This CDR3 has 17 residues. Germline V CDR1 and CDR2: MDHEN, SYDVKM. V lost 6 bases to trimming and J lost 7 bases; unmatched junction nucleotides: 11. The CDR3 bases are TGTGCCAGCAGGATGACGGAACTAGCGGGAGGGAACGGGGAGCTGTTTTTT. Its protein product is CASRMTELAGGNGELFF.

The chain joins TRBV5-1 to TRBJ2-2; D might be TRBD1 (6 bases). The CDR3 covers 16 residues. The germline V gene has CDR1 SGHRS and CDR2 YFSETQ. Trimming took off 0 bases at V and 5 bases at J, with 14 bases between the two ends. The CDR3 DNA follows: TGCGCCAGCAGCTTGGATGTCTCAGGGGTAACCGGGGAGCTGTTTTTT. This sequence encodes CASSLDVSGVTGELFF.

V gene TRBV7-2 combines with J gene TRBJ1-5; 8 bases align to TRBD1. The germline V gene encodes CDR1 SGHTA and CDR2 FQGNSA. This CDR3 is 16 amino acids long. Germline trimming cut 5 bases from V and 7 bases from J; bases unmatched to any gene: 13. The CDR3 region has the DNA TGTGCCAGCAGCCCTGACCCAGGGGGCATCAGCCAGCCCCAGCATTTT. It yields the protein CASSPDPGGISQPQHF.